Below are 8 T cell receptor delta chains sequenced from a single sample in a study of gamma-delta T cells after stem cell transplantation. TCRdb repeated clone calling on the RT-PCR reads with CATT. The sample includes 1,300 to 1,500 delta-chain clones, 7.3% of them seen just once. Sequenced material: gamma-delta T cells. These receptors originate from a human donor. It is not recorded whose cells these are; they may come from a transplant donor.

Remarks on this clone: A read error is likely here: a far larger clone is one base away. The same CDR3 also results from other DNA sequences found in this sample. The J gene is TRDJ1, the V gene TRDV2, with a tentative D call TRDD3 (6 bases). V shed 1 base and J shed 7 bases, with 18 bases lying between them. Germline CDR1 reads GEAIGNYY; CDR2 reads EKD. This CDR3 contains 15 residues. CDR3 sequence (DNA): TGTGCCTGTGACACGCTCTTGAAGGGGGAGAGTAAACTCATCTTT. Its translation is CACDTLLKGESKLIF.

In its sample, this clone was seen a few times. The protein held in TCRdb is that of a much larger clone and does not match this DNA's translation at residue 11, likely because of a read error; the protein shown is translated from the DNA. The V and J genes are TRDV2 and TRDJ1; TRDD3 is a possible D gene (6 bases). The CDR3 is made up of 17 amino acids. The V and J ends lost 3 bases and 1 base respectively, with 20 bases between them. In germline, CDR1 is GEAIGNYY, CDR2 EKD. In nucleotides, the CDR3 is TGTGCCTGTGACCCCCTGGGGATTACGGGGTGCACCGATAAACTCATCTTT. It specifies CACDPLGITGCTDKLIF.

This clone occurred a few times. TCRdb assigns this DNA the protein of a much larger clone, which departs from its translation at residue 16; this likely reflects a read error, and the protein shown comes from translating the DNA. The rearrangement joins TRDV2 to TRDJ1, with TRDD3 as a possible D gene (6 bases). Germline-derived CDR1 and CDR2 are GEAIGNYY and EKD. This CDR3 is 17 amino acids long. CDR3 in amino acids: CACDPLGITGYTDKLTF. CDR3 bases: TGTGCCTGTGACCCCCTGGGGATTACGGGGTACACCGATAAACTCACCTTT.

Of note for this clone: This DNA translates differently at residue 15 from the TCRdb protein, which is that of a much larger clone; a read error is likely, and the protein shown is the DNA's own translation. This sequence joins TRDV2 and TRDJ1; 8 bases agree with TRDD3. The germline CDR1 and CDR2 sequences are GEAIGNYY and EKD. The CDR3 runs to 18 residues. The CDR3 nucleotides are TGTGCCTGTGACAACGTACTGGGGGCTCAACGAGACACCGATAGACTCATCTTT. Its translation is CACDNVLGAQRDTDRLIF.

This clone turned up a few times. With only one base between it and a far larger clone, this is likely a read error. Additional DNA sequences in this sample encode the identical CDR3. The V call is TRDV2, the J call TRDJ1, with a tentative D call TRDD3 (6 bases). CDR1 and CDR2 (germline): GEAIGNYY, EKD. V was shortened by 4 bases and J by 8 bases, with 19 bases between the two germline ends. This CDR3 has 14 residues. The CDR3 nucleotides read TGTGCCTGTGATCCCATTTTACTGGGTGCCAAACTCATCTTT. Translated: CACDPILLGAKLIF.

Details on this clone: A much larger clone sits a single nucleotide away, making a read error possible. As DNA, the CDR3 is TGTGCCTGTGACCCCTTAACTGGGGGATCGGTGTACACCGATAAACTCATCTTT. Protein: CACDPLTGGSVYTDKLIF. The chain combines TRDV2 with TRDJ1, with 10 bases fitting TRDD3. Germline trimming cut 3 bases from V and 0 bases from J; bases unmatched to any gene: 12. The CDR3 length is 18 residues. Germline values: CDR1 GEAIGNYY, CDR2 EKD.

There are a few counts of this clone. The rearrangement links TRDV2 to TRDJ1; D perhaps matches TRDD3 (6 bases). The CDR3 totals 14 residues. Per germline, CDR1 GEAIGNYY and CDR2 EKD. Trimming removed 6 bases from V and 3 bases from J, with 16 bases in between. The CDR3 sequence is CACHMLGLPDKLIF. Here the CDR3 DNA reads TGTGCCTGTCATATGCTGGGGCTTCCCGATAAACTCATCTTT.

This clone has more than one count but fewer than ten. The protein TCRdb gives is from a much larger clone and does not agree with this DNA's translation at residue 9, likely a read error; the protein shown here comes from the DNA. The chain is built from TRDV2 and TRDJ1, with 9 bases identical to TRDD3. The CDR3 consists of 16 residues. The junction had 7 bases not matched to a gene; V was cut back by 3 bases and J by 0 bases. Looked up from germline, CDR1 is GEAIGNYY and CDR2 is EKD. The CDR3 protein is CACDGLGDGDTDKLIF. The CDR3 bases are TGTGCCTGTGACGGCCTGGGGGATGGGGACACCGATAAACTCATCTTT.